One and the same sample provided the 20 T cell receptor beta chains below, sequenced in a study of read filtering for tumor transcriptome and immune sequencing (dated by TCRdb to the early 2020s). The listed sequencing device is Illumina HiSeq 4000. The Immunoverse kit was used to build TCR libraries from 400 ng RNA, with molecular barcoded adaptors covering alpha/delta and beta/gamma chains. Clones were called with MiXCR by TCRdb after fastp trimmed the public reads at Q25, and only in-frame beta chains were retained. Merged by CDR3 protein, the rows form single entries marked with the most common genes and DNA. Within this sample are over 40,000 distinct CDR3 sequences, with more than 10% of them counted one time only. Clones ranked in the top ten supply roughly 15% of the sample. Sequenced material: a population of CD138-negative cells sorted from bone marrow. The cell subset or site label of this sample denotes: bone marrow mononuclear cells depleted of CD138+ plasma/myeloma cells by negative magnetic selection. The receptors were sampled from a donor at least 40 years old with multiple myeloma.

Many counts were recorded for this clonotype. V is TRBV2 and J is TRBJ2-1; 7 nucleotides agree with TRBD2. The germline V gene encodes CDR1 SNHLY and CDR2 FYNNEI. The CDR3 runs 14 residues. V dropped 4 bases and J dropped 5; count of bases not matched to a gene: 5. In DNA, the CDR3 is TGTGCCAGCAGTGCCTTCGCGGGAGACAATGAGCAGTTCTTC. Protein product: CASSAFAGDNEQFF.

This clonotype was seen at least ten times. The chain combines TRBV30 with TRBJ1-4; no clear D gene. The CDR3 has 11 amino acids. Germline V gene data show CDR1 as GTSNPN and CDR2 as SVGIG (reference sequence). The V end was cut by 2 bases, the J end by 7 bases, with 5 bases between. The DNA of the CDR3 is TGTGCCTGGAGTCCGGCTGAAAAACTGTTTTTT. Protein sequence: CAWSPAEKLFF. The full variable domain, completed using reference TRBV30 and TRBJ1-4, is SQTIHQWPATLVQPVGSPLSLECTVEGTSNPNLYWYRQAAGRGLQLLFYSVGIGQISSEVPQNLSASRPQDRQFILSSKKLLLSDSGFYLCAWSPAEKLFFGSGTQLSVL.

This clonotype was counted at least ten times. V and J are TRBV7-8 and TRBJ2-5; D may be TRBD1 or TRBD2 (5 bases each). Deletions cut 5 bases from V and 2 bases from J, with 12 bases between. Germline assignment: CDR1 SGHVS and CDR2 FQNEAQ. The CDR3 covers 14 residues. The CDR3 region has the DNA TGTGCCAGCAGCCCGGGACGAGTACAAGAGACCCAGTACTTC. It translates to CASSPGRVQETQYF.

This clonotype was observed at least ten times. The chain carries TRBV20-1 and TRBJ2-1, with TRBD2 matching over 7 bases. This CDR3 comprises 16 residues. The junction had 8 bases not matched to a gene; V was cut back by 3 bases and J by 0 bases. Germline CDR1 DFQATT, CDR2 SNEGSKA (reference sequence). CDR3 DNA: TGCAGTGCTAGGGAATCGGTAGCGGGCTCCTACAATGAGCAGTTCTTC. It specifies CSARESVAGSYNEQFF.

This clonotype showed up many times. The chain is built from TRBV28 and TRBJ2-7, with TRBD1 identical over 10 bases. Per germline, CDR1 MDHEN and CDR2 SYDVKM. The trim removed 6 bases at V and 0 bases at J, leaving 2 bases unmatched. This CDR3 is built from 14 residues. The CDR3 is CASRTGGASYEQYF. In nucleotides, the CDR3 is TGTGCCAGCAGGACAGGGGGCGCCTCCTACGAGCAGTACTTC.

This clonotype has more than one count but fewer than ten. A much bigger clone sits one base away, suggesting this may be a read error. The CDR3 does not end in the conserved phenylalanine or tryptophan, so this is likely a read error. The CDR3 coding sequence is TGCAGTGCCTCGACCCTGGAGACCCAGTACCTC. Encoded protein: CSASTLETQYL. The V and J genes are TRBV20-1 and TRBJ2-5; D is undetermined. Trimming took off 6 bases at V and 5 bases at J, with 10 bases between the two ends. Germline CDR1 reads DFQATT; CDR2 reads SNEGSKA (reference sequence). This CDR3 region has 11 residues.

About this clonotype: A far larger clone is one nucleotide away, so this likely arose from a read error. The V call is TRBV3-2, the J call TRBJ2-1; the table calls TRBD2, which could not be checked here. TRBV3-2 is annotated as a pseudogene. The CDR3 covers 15 residues. The DNA of the CDR3 is TGTACCAGCAGCCAACTTGACGGCCCGTCCAATGAGCAGTTCTTC. Protein sequence: CTSSQLDGPSNEQFF.

This clonotype was found a few times. The chain carries TRBV20-1 and TRBJ1-4, with TRBD1 as a possible D gene (6 bases). Germline loops: CDR1 DFQATT, CDR2 SNEGSKA (reference sequence). The CDR3 has 15 amino acids. Trimming left V 6 bases short and J 1 base short, with 15 bases between. CDR3 bases: TGCAGTGCCAAGGGACATCCCGTAACTAATGAAAAACTGTTTTTT. This sequence encodes CSAKGHPVTNEKLFF.

Note on this clonotype: This likely reflects a read error, since a far larger clone is one base away. The chain recombines TRBV6-1 with TRBJ1-6; maybe TRBD1 (6 bases). The germline V gene encodes CDR1 MNHNS and CDR2 SASEGT. CDR3 size: 14 residues. CDR3 sequence: CDSSYMGADSPLHF. The CDR3 DNA sequence: TGTGACAGCAGTTATATGGGGGCTGATTCACCCCTCCACTTT.

The table lists this clonotype with many counts. The chain couples TRBV20-1 to TRBJ2-3; 8 bases match TRBD1. The germline V gene encodes CDR1 DFQATT and CDR2 SNEGSKA (reference sequence). This CDR3 is built from 14 residues. J lost 2 bases, V lost 4 bases, and 5 bases had no gene match. CDR3 bases: TGCAGTGCTACCGACAGGGGCAACACAGATACGCAGTATTTT. It encodes CSATDRGNTDTQYF.

There are many counts of this clonotype. V and J are TRBV7-9 and TRBJ2-7; D is uncertain. Germline V gene sequence: CDR1 SEHNR, CDR2 FQNEAQ (reference sequence). The CDR3 is 13 residues long. V was pared by 3 bases and J by 5 bases, with 11 bases between. The CDR3 region has the DNA TGTGCCAGCAGCTTTCCGACGGAAAACGAGCAGTACTTC. It specifies CASSFPTENEQYF.

In the case of this clonotype: It differs at one base from a far larger clone, so likely a read error. V usage is TRBV6-8 and J usage is TRBJ2-7; 9 bases map to TRBD1. Germline CDR1 and CDR2: MNHGY and SAAAGT. This CDR3 has 15 residues. The CDR3 nucleotides read TGTGCCAGCAGGAGAGGACAGGGGACCTCCTACGGGCAGTACTTC. Translating gives CASRRGQGTSYGQYF.

This clonotype was observed at least ten times. The chain is built from TRBV14 and TRBJ2-5, with 10 bases lining up with TRBD1. CDR1 and CDR2 (germline): SGHDN, FVKESK. Trimming cost V 5 bases and J 4 bases; bases outside gene matches: 4. This CDR3 comprises 14 residues. The chain's CDR3 is CASSGTGDGETQYF. The CDR3 nucleotides read TGTGCCAGCAGCGGGACAGGGGATGGAGAGACCCAGTACTTC.

This clonotype was seen at least ten times. The V call is TRBV7-9, the J call TRBJ2-1; 8 bases fit TRBD2. The CDR3 length is 12 residues. V was clipped by 6 bases and J by 5 bases; unmatched bases: 0. The V gene's germline CDR1 is SEHNR and CDR2 FQNEAQ (reference sequence). In nucleotides, the CDR3 is TGTGCCAGCAGACTAGCGGACAATGAGCAGTTCTTC. This encodes CASRLADNEQFF.

This clonotype occurred many times. This rearrangement joins TRBV20-1 to TRBJ2-1, with 14 bases matching TRBD2. Germline CDR1 and CDR2: DFQATT and SNEGSKA (reference sequence). The V gene end was trimmed by 3 bases and the J gene end by 9 bases; junction bases not matched to a gene: 7. CDR3 length: 15 residues. The CDR3 nucleotides read TGCAGTGCTAGTGGGGGACTAGCGGGAGTGAGTGAGCAGTTCTTC. This translates into CSASGGLAGVSEQFF.

The table lists this clonotype with many counts. The rearrangement uses TRBV9 and TRBJ1-4; D possibly corresponds to TRBD1 (5 bases). CDR1 SGDLS and CDR2 YYNGEE come from the germline V gene. V lost 3 bases and J 6 bases, leaving 12 bases between the germline ends. The CDR3 extends over 14 amino acids. The CDR3 reads CASSAGLAHEKLFF. The CDR3 DNA is TGTGCCAGCAGCGCGGGGCTGGCACATGAAAAACTGTTTTTT.

This clonotype was observed a few times. The chain links TRBV20-1 to TRBJ2-1, with a possible D match to TRBD1 (6 bases). V was shortened by 5 bases and J by 3 bases, with 23 bases between the two germline ends. Germline V gives CDR1 DFQATT, CDR2 SNEGSKA (reference sequence). CDR3 length: 17 amino acids. CDR3 sequence (DNA): TGCAGTGCTTCCCTACCATCCCGGGACAAATTCTACAATGAGCAGTTCTTC. It yields the protein CSASLPSRDKFYNEQFF.

To note about this clonotype: This could be a read error, since a much larger clone is one nucleotide away. The V and J genes are TRBV12-5 and TRBJ1-1; D perhaps matches TRBD1 (5 bases). This CDR3 has 15 residues. V lost 9 bases, J lost 3 bases, and 20 bases lay in between. Germline V gene data show CDR1 as LGHNT and CDR2 as FRNRAP. The CDR3 loop reads CARGARGFLDTEAFF. CDR3 nucleotide sequence: TGTGCTAGGGGCGCCCGGGGGTTCCTAGACACTGAAGCTTTCTTT.

This clonotype was recorded at least ten times. V is TRBV3-1 and J is TRBJ2-3; 7 bases agree with TRBD1. The germline CDR1 and CDR2 sequences are LGHDT and YNNKEL (reference sequence). This CDR3 has 16 amino acids. With 2 bases clipped from V and 5 bases from J, the junction kept 10 bases outside the gene matches. This chain's CDR3 is CASSQFGGTGVDTQYF. The CDR3 DNA reads TGTGCCAGCAGCCAATTTGGCGGAACAGGGGTAGATACGCAGTATTTT.

There are many counts of this clonotype. This chain uses TRBV5-1 with TRBJ1-5, with D possibly being TRBD1 (6 bases). The CDR3 runs 16 residues. With 0 bases removed from V and 4 bases from J, the gap between germline ends came to 14 bases. In germline, CDR1 is SGHRS, CDR2 YFSETQ. Written as DNA, the CDR3 is TGCGCCAGCAGCTTGGGTGCACAGGGAGGGAATCAGCCCCAGCATTTT. It is translated as CASSLGAQGGNQPQHF.